Listed below are T cell receptor beta chains from one sample, sequenced in a study of T cell responses to AZD1222 COVID-19 vaccine. Profiled with immunoSEQ multiplex PCR; TCRdb holds only in-frame clones, not every one. The table shows about 140,000 clones, with 89% occurring only once. Sequencing was performed on peripheral blood, taken on day 0 of AZD1222 vaccination. These receptors were collected from an adult in good health. CDR3s include the opening cysteine and the closing phenylalanine or tryptophan. Each record gives: D gene, J gene, clone size, V gene, CDR3 DNA, CDR3 protein. A D gene is named only where the DNA matches it firmly. Rows give clone size only sometimes, using once, few, many, or a class for an expanded clone.

TRBD1	TRBJ1-4	NA	TRBV6-5	TGTGCCAGCAGCACGGGACAGCTTAATGAAAAACTGTTTTTT	CASSTGQLNEKLFF
TRBD1	TRBJ1-5	NA	TRBV18	TGTGCCAGCTCACCAGGGACAGGGGGAAATCAGCCCCAGCATTTT	CASSPGTGGNQPQHF
TRBD1	TRBJ1-2	NA	TRBV6-5	TGTGCCAGCAGTTACCAGGGACAGGGAGGAGGTGGCTACACCTTC	CASSYQGQGGGGYTF
NA	TRBJ2-3	NA	TRBV7-2	TGTGCCAGCAGCAACTACTCGAGCACAGATACGCAGTATTTT	CASSNYSSTDTQYF
NA	TRBJ1-3	NA	TRBV6-5	TGTGCCAGCAGCCGCGGGGGGACCTCTGGAAACACCATATATTTT	CASSRGGTSGNTIYF
NA	TRBJ1-1	NA	TRBV6-5	TGTGCCAGCAGCCTGGGACGAATGAACACTGAAGCTTTCTTT	CASSLGRMNTEAFF
TRBD2	TRBJ2-1	NA	TRBV28	TGTGCCAGCACCTCAGCGGGAGAAAGAAGGTCCTACAATGAGCAGTTCTTC	CASTSAGERRSYNEQFF
NA	TRBJ2-1	NA	TRBV4-2	TGTGCCAGCAGCCAACTCACAGCCCTCGGGAGCTCCTACAATGAGCAGTTCTTC	CASSQLTALGSSYNEQFF
TRBD2	TRBJ2-1	NA	TRBV14	TGTGCCAGCAGCCAAGATACCGGGAGGGCCGGAGAGCAGTTCTTC	CASSQDTGRAGEQFF
TRBD2	TRBJ2-3	NA	TRBV4-2	TGTGCCAGCAGCCAGGGGACTAGCGGGGCCCTCCAGAATACGCAGTATTTT	CASSQGTSGALQNTQYF
NA	TRBJ1-5	NA	TRBV7-6	TGTGCCAGCAGCTTAGGGGGGGCAGGGGATCAGCCCCAGCATTTT	CASSLGGAGDQPQHF
NA	TRBJ1-1	few	TRBV4-1	TGCGCCAGCAGCCAAGGGCCTAACACTGAAGCTTTCTTT	CASSQGPNTEAFF
NA	TRBJ2-2	NA	TRBV10-3	TGTGCCATCAGTGGGGCAGGGGCGAACACCGGGGAGCTGTTTTTT	CAISGAGANTGELFF
NA	TRBJ2-1	NA	TRBV5-6	TGTGCCAGCAGCTTGGTACAGGGAACCTACAATGAGCAGTTCTTC	CASSLVQGTYNEQFF
TRBD1	TRBJ1-4	NA	TRBV18	TGTGCCAGCTCACCGACAGGGCCTATCGAAAAACTGTTTTTT	CASSPTGPIEKLFF
NA	TRBJ2-1	NA	TRBV5-4	TGTGCCAGCAGCTTAGGAGGGGATAGTCACAATGAGCAGTTCTTC	CASSLGGDSHNEQFF
NA	TRBJ1-2	few	TRBV7-2	TGTGCCAGCAGCTTAGCGCTTGCGGGAGGATCCTATGGCTACACCTTC	CASSLALAGGSYGYTF
NA	TRBJ2-1	NA	TRBV7-9	TGTGCCAGCACCCCTTTCCGGGGAAGCTCCTACAATGAGCAGTTCTTC	CASTPFRGSSYNEQFF
NA	TRBJ1-5	NA	TRBV29-1	TGCAGCGTTGCGCAGGCTAGATATCAGCCCCAGCATTTT	CSVAQARYQPQHF
NA	TRBJ2-6	NA	TRBV10-2	TGCGCCAGCAGTGACCAGGCGGGCGGGGCCAACGTCCTGACTTTC	CASSDQAGGANVLTF
NA	TRBJ2-5	NA	TRBV3-1/TRBV3-2	TGTGCCAGCAGGAAAACGGGGGCAGAGACCCAGTACTTC	CASRKTGAETQYF
NA	TRBJ1-6	NA	TRBV2	TGTGCCAGCCAGGGACCAAATTCACCCCTCCACTTT	CASQGPNSPLHF
TRBD1	TRBJ2-1	NA	TRBV7-3	TGTGCCAGCAGCTTAGTACAGGGGGCGGACAATGAGCAGTTCTTC	CASSLVQGADNEQFF
NA	TRBJ1-1	NA	TRBV11-2	TGTGCCAGCAGCTCGTCATTGAACACTGAAGCTTTCTTT	CASSSSLNTEAFF
NA	TRBJ2-2	NA	TRBV6-2/TRBV6-3	TGTGCCAGCAGTGGCCGTCGGGGCTTAGCGCCCGAGGGGGAGCTGTTTTTT	CASSGRRGLAPEGELFF
NA	TRBJ1-5	NA	TRBV5-5	TGTGCCAGCAGCTTGGTGGCCAGGGTACCTCAGCCCCAGCATTTT	CASSLVARVPQPQHF
NA	TRBJ1-3	NA	TRBV5-4	TGTGCCAGCAGCTTGGATGGGGGGGTTGGAAACACCATATATTTT	CASSLDGGVGNTIYF
TRBD1	TRBJ1-2	NA	TRBV28	TGTGCCAGCAGTCTCGAAACAGGGGGCTTCAGATATGGCTACACCTTC	CASSLETGGFRYGYTF
NA	TRBJ2-2	once	TRBV7-9	TGTGCCAGCAGCTTCGTGGGGAATCGGGCCGGGGAGCTGTTTTTT	CASSFVGNRAGELFF
TRBD1	TRBJ1-1	NA	TRBV12-3/TRBV12-4	TGTGCCAGCAGCCTGACAGGGCCAACTGAAGCTTTCTTT	CASSLTGPTEAFF
NA	TRBJ1-5	NA	TRBV9	TGTGCCAGCAGCGTAGGGGGGGCGACAGATAGCAATCAGCCCCAGCATTTT	CASSVGGATDSNQPQHF
NA	TRBJ1-3	NA	TRBV9	TGTGCCAGCAGCGTAATGGCACAGGTCGGTGGAAACACCATATATTTT	CASSVMAQVGGNTIYF
NA	TRBJ2-7	NA	TRBV10-2	TGCGCCAGCAGTCAGACTCGGCCGAGCTCCTACGAGCAGTACTTC	CASSQTRPSSYEQYF
TRBD2	TRBJ2-3	once	TRBV9	TGTGCCAGCAGCGCACATCCTTCAGCGGGGGGAAGAACAGATACGCAGTATTTT	CASSAHPSAGGRTDTQYF
NA	TRBJ2-3	NA	TRBV4-2	TGTGCCAGCAGCCAAGATGGAGCTGCTAGCACAGATACGCAGTATTTT	CASSQDGAASTDTQYF
NA	TRBJ1-3	NA	TRBV7-9	TGTGCCAGCAGCCCGCAGGCGGGATTGTCCGGAAACACCATATATTTT	CASSPQAGLSGNTIYF
NA	TRBJ1-6	once	TRBV18	TGTGCCAGCTCACCACTCGCGGGGGCCGATTCACCCCTCCACTTT	CASSPLAGADSPLHF
NA	TRBJ2-7	NA	TRBV7-8	TGTGCCAGCAGCTTAGCGGGGACCGTGGTAGACGAGCAGTACTTC	CASSLAGTVVDEQYF
TRBD1	TRBJ2-1	few	TRBV25-1	TGTGCCAGCAGTGAAAGAGGGGGCCACATCAGCTCCTACAATGAGCAGTTCTTC	CASSERGGHISSYNEQFF
NA	TRBJ2-7	once	TRBV11-1	TGTGCCAGCAGCTCCACGAGGGGCTACGAGCAGTACTTC	CASSSTRGYEQYF
NA	TRBJ1-3	NA	TRBV5-1	TGCGCCAGCAGCTTGAAGGGACACGAAACGAAGAGCTCTGGAAACACCATATATTTT	CASSLKGHETKSSGNTIYF
NA	TRBJ2-3	once	TRBV5-6	TGTGCCAGCAGCTTGGTTAGTTGGGACACCCGCACAGATACGCAGTATTTT	CASSLVSWDTRTDTQYF
NA	TRBJ2-7	NA	TRBV28	TGTGCCAGCAGTACCGCGCTTGGGTTCCACGAGCAGTACTTC	CASSTALGFHEQYF
TRBD1	TRBJ2-7	NA	TRBV27	TGTGCCAGCAGTTTACGAGGGACAGGAACTTACGAGCAGTACTTC	CASSLRGTGTYEQYF
NA	TRBJ1-4	NA	TRBV30	TGTGCCTGGACGGGAGGAACTAATGAAAAACTGTTTTTT	CAWTGGTNEKLFF
TRBD1	TRBJ1-6	NA	TRBV9	TGTGCCAGCAGCTCCGACAGGGAGAATTCACCCCTCCACTTT	CASSSDRENSPLHF
TRBD2	TRBJ2-2	once	TRBV7-9	TGTGCCAGCAGCTGGGGACTAGCGCGGGACACCGGGGAGCTGTTTTTT	CASSWGLARDTGELFF
TRBD2	TRBJ2-7	NA	TRBV24-1	TGTGCCACCAGTGACCCTGGACGAGGGGAGGGCGAGCAGTACTTC	CATSDPGRGEGEQYF
NA	TRBJ1-6	few	TRBV12-3/TRBV12-4	TGTGCCAGCAGTGCCCCTCGTTCACCCCTCCACTTT	CASSAPRSPLHF
NA	TRBJ2-1	NA	TRBV29-1	TGCAGCGCGGAGGCGGATTGGCCCTACAATGAGCAGTTCTTC	CSAEADWPYNEQFF
NA	TRBJ1-2	NA	TRBV7-9	TGTGCCAGCAGCTGGGACACCTCGGTCTATGGCTACACCTTC	CASSWDTSVYGYTF
NA	TRBJ2-7	NA	TRBV6-5	TGTGCCAGCAGTTACAGATGGTCCTACGAGCAGTACTTC	CASSYRWSYEQYF
NA	TRBJ2-1	NA	TRBV19	TGTGCCAGTAGTATCCGGAAGGAGGGCTACAATGAGCAGTTCTTC	CASSIRKEGYNEQFF
NA	TRBJ2-7	NA	TRBV4-1	TGCGCCAGCAGCCAAGAACAGGGAACCTACGAGCAGTACTTC	CASSQEQGTYEQYF